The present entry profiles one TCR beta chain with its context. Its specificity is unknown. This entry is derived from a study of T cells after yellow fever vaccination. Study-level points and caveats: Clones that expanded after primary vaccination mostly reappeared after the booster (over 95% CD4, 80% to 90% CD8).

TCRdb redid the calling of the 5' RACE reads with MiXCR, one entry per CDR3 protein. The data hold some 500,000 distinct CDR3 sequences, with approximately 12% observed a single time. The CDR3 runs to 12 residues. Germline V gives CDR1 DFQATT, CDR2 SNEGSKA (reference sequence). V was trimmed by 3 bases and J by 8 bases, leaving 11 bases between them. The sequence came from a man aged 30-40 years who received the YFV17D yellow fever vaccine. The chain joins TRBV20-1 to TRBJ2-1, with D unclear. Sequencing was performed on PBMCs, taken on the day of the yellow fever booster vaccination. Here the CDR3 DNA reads TGCAGTGCTAGTGATAGGGATGATGAGCAGTTCTTC. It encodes CSASDRDDEQFF.